This T cell receptor (beta chain) was recorded in a study of blood T cell repertoires in COVID-19. Across the study: COVID-19 samples collected from the United States, Italy and Spain covered acute and convalescent phases. From T cells, B-cell-depleted T cells, or PBMCs came the material, which was cDNA or gDNA.

Here immunoSEQ multiplex PCR was the method, and the copy in TCRdb shows in-frame clones only, minus some. The sample lists tens of thousands of clones, about four fifths occurring once. Sequenced material: peripheral blood. This clonotype was sampled from a man aged 45-60 years with active or convalescent COVID-19.

CDR3 sequence: CASSAGQGNTEAFF. CDR3 sequence (DNA): TGTGCCAGCTCAGCAGGACAGGGAAACACTGAAGCTTTCTTT. The chain combines TRBV18 with TRBJ1-1, with TRBD1 identical over 8 bases. Trimming cost V 5 bases and J 2 bases; bases outside gene matches: 4. The CDR3 runs to 14 residues. CDR1 is KGHSH and CDR2 is LQKENI in the germline V gene. Supplemented by reference TRBV18 and TRBJ1-1, the full variable domain reads NAGVMQNPRHLVRRRGQEARLRCSPMKGHSHVYWYRQLPEEGLKFMVYLQKENIIDESGMPKERFSAEFPKEGPSILRIQQVVRGDSAAYFCASSAGQGNTEAFFGQGTRLTVV.